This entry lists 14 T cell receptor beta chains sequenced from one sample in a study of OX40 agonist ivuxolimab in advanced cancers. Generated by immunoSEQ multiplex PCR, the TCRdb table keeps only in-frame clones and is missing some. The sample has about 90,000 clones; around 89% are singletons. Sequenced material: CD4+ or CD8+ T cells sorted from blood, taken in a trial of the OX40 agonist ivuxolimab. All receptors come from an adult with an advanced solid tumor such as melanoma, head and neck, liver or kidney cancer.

CDR3 residues: CASSGPRDPRGTEAFF. The CDR3 DNA reads as TGTGCCAGTTCGGGGCCCCGCGACCCACGCGGGACTGAAGCTTTCTTT. The chain employs TRBV28 and TRBJ1-1, with D possibly matching TRBD1 (5 bases). V lost 9 bases and J lost 5, with 25 bases in between. Germline V gene data show CDR1 as MDHEN and CDR2 as SYDVKM. The length of the CDR3 is 16 residues.

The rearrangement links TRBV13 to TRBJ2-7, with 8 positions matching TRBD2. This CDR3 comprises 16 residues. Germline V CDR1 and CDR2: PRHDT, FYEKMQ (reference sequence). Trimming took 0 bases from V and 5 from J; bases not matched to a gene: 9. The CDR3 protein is CASSLGGTSVFDEQYF. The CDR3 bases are TGTGCCAGCAGCTTAGGGGGGACTAGTGTTTTCGACGAGCAGTACTTC.

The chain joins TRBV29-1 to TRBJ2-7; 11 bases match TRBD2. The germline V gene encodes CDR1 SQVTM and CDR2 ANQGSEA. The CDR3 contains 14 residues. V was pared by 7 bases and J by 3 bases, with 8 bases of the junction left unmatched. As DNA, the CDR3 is TGCAGCGCCACTAGCGGGAGTTGGGGCTACGAGCAGTACTTC. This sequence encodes CSATSGSWGYEQYF.

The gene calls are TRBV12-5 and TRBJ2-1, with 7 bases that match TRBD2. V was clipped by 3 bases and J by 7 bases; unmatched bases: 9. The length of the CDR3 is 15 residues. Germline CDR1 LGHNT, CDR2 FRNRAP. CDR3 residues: CASGLSAGPGNEQFF. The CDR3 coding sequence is TGTGCTAGTGGTTTATCAGCGGGACCCGGGAATGAGCAGTTCTTC.

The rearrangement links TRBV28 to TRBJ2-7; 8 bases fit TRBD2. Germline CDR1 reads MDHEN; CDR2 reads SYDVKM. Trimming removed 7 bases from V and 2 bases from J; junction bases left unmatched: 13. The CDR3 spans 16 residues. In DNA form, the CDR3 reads TGTGCCAGCACGGCTATGTCCGGGACTAGGGCCTACGAGCAGTACTTC. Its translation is CASTAMSGTRAYEQYF.

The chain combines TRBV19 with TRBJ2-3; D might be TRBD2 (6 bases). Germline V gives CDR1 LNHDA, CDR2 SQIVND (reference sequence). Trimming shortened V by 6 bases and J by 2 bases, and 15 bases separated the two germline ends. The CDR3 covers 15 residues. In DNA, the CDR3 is TGTGCCAGTAGCGCCGGAGGGAGAACCACAGATACGCAGTATTTT. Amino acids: CASSAGGRTTDTQYF.

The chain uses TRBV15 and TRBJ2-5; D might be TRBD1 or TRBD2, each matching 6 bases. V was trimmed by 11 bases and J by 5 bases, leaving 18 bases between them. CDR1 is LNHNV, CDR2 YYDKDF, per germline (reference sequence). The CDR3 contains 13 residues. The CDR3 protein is CASGWGAEETQYF. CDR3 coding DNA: TGTGCCTCCGGGTGGGGGGCGGAGGAGACCCAGTACTTC.

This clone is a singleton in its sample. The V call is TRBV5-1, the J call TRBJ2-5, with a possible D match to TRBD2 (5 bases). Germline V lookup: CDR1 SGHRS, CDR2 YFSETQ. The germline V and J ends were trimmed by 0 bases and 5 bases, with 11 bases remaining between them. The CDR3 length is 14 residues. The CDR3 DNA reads TGCGCCAGCAGCTTGGGACTCACGGGGGAGACCCAGTACTTC. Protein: CASSLGLTGETQYF. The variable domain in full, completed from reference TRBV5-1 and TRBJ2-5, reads KAGVTQTPRYLIKTRGQQVTLSCSPISGHRSVSWYQQTPGQGLQFLFEYFSETQRNKGNFPGRFSGRQFSNSRSEMNVSTLELGDSALYLCASSLGLTGETQYFGPGTRLLVL.

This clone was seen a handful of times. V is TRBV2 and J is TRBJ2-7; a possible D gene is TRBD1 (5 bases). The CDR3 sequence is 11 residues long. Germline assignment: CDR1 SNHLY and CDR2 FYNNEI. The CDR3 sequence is CGVRANYEQYF. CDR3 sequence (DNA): TGTGGAGTCAGGGCTAACTACGAGCAGTACTTC.

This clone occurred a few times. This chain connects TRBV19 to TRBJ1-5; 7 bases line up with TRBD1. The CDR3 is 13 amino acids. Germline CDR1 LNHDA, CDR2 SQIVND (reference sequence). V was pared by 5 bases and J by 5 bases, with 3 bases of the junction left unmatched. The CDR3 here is CASSGQEHQPQHF. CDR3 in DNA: TGTGCCAGTAGTGGACAGGAACATCAGCCCCAGCATTTT.

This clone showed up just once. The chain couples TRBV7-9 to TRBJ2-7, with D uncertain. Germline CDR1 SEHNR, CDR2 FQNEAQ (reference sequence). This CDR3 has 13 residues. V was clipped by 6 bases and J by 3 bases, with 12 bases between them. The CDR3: CASRSTLGYEQYF. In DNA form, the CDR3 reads TGTGCCAGCAGGTCGACTCTCGGCTACGAGCAGTACTTC.

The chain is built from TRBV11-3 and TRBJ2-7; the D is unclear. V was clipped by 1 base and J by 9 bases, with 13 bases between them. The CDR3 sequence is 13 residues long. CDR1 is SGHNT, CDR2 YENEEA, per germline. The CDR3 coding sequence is TGTGCCAGCAGCTTAGGACCCGTTCCGGGGCAGTACTTC. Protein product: CASSLGPVPGQYF.

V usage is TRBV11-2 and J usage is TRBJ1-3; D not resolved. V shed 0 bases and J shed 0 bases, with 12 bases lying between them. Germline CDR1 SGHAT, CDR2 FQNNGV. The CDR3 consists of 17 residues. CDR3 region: CASSLDTGFGSGNTIYF. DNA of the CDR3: TGTGCCAGCAGCTTAGATACCGGGTTTGGCTCTGGAAACACCATATATTTT.

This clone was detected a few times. The CDR3 spells CASRDNNQPQHF. The CDR3 DNA sequence: TGTGCCAGCAGGGACAACAATCAGCCCCAGCATTTT. This chain joins TRBV21-1 and TRBJ1-5; the table's D call, TRBD1, has no DNA check behind it. TRBV21-1 corresponds to a pseudogene. The CDR3 extends over 12 amino acids.